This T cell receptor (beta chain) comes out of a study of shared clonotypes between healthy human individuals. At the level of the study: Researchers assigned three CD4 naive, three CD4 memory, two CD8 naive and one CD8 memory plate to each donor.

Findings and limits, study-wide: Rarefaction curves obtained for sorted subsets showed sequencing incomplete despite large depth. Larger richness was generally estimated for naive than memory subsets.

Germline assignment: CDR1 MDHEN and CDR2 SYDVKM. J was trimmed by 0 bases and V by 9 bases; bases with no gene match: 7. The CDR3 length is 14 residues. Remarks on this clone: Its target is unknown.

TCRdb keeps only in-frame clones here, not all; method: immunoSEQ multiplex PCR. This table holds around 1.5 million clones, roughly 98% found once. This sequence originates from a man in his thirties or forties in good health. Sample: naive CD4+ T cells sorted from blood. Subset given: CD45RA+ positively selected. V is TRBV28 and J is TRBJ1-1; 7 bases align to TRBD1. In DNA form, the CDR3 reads TGTGCCAGTACCCGGGACAGAGTGAACACTGAAGCTTTCTTT. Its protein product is CASTRDRVNTEAFF.